The entry that follows covers one T cell receptor beta chain sequence. Antigen unknown. CDR1 and CDR2 from the germline V gene are ENHRY and SYGVKD. J was trimmed by 2 bases and V by 6 bases; bases with no gene match: 12. The CDR3 length is 19 residues. The sample originates from a study of cytomegalovirus exposure and HLA in healthy donors. Study findings and constraints: Researchers reported in a later analysis that a missense DCLRE1C variant was tied to TCR beta V- and J-gene trimming. By HLA locus, TCR association rates varied in a later analysis, with DRB1 showing the most and HLA-C the fewest.

In the PCR, 60 Vbeta and 13 Jbeta primers were used. Profiling relied on immunoSEQ multiplex PCR, and the TCRdb table lists in-frame clones only, not all of them. The top ten hold 2.5% to 3.5% of the sample, which has around 120,000 clones, over 60% seen once. The chain combines TRBV10-3 with TRBJ2-2, with 13 bases identical to TRBD2. The receptor was derived from a middle-aged woman in good health and CMV-seropositive. The sample taken for sequencing was PBMCs. CDR3 protein: CAISNRLAGGPANTGELFF. The CDR3, as DNA: TGTGCCATCAGCAACAGACTAGCGGGGGGACCCGCCAACACCGGGGAGCTGTTTTTT.